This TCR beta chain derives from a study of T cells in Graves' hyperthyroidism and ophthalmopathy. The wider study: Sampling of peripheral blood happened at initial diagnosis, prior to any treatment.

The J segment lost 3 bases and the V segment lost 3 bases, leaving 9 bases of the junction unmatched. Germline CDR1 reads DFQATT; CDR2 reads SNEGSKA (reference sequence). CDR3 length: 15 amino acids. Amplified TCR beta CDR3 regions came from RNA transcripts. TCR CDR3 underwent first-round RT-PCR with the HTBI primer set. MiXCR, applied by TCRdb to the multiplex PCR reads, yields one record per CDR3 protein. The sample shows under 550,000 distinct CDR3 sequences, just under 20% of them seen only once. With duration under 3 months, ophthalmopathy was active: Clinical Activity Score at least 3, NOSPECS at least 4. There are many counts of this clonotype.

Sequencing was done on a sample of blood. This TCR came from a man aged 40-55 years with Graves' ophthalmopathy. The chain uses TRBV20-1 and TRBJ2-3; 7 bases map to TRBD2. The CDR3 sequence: CSASWTRGGTDTQYF. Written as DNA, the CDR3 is TGCAGTGCTAGTTGGACCCGCGGGGGTACAGATACGCAGTATTTT.